These 23 T cell receptor beta chains came from one sample sequenced in a study of cytomegalovirus exposure and HLA in healthy donors. Primers: 60 Vbeta forward and 13 Jbeta reverse. Assay used: immunoSEQ multiplex PCR; TCRdb lists only in-frame clones, some missing. This sample has approximately 220,000 clones, with roughly 82% found just once. The specimen sequenced was PBMCs. The receptors were sampled from a man aged 35 to 55 in good health and CMV-seropositive.

The chain has TRBV10-3 and TRBJ2-3, with D possibly being TRBD2 (6 bases). V was shortened by 11 bases and J by 3 bases, with 15 bases between the two germline ends. CDR1 and CDR2 from the germline V gene are ENHRY and SYGVKD. The CDR3 is 13 amino acids. The DNA of the CDR3 is TGTGCCGTCGGAAGGGACTTAACAGATACGCAGTATTTT. Translation gives CAVGRDLTDTQYF.

This chain uses TRBV28 with TRBJ1-4; TRBD1 matches 7 bases. The CDR3 contains 16 residues. The germline V gene has CDR1 MDHEN and CDR2 SYDVKM. Losses at the gene ends were 4 bases for V and 7 bases for J; bases not matched to a gene: 12. As DNA, the CDR3 is TGTGCCAGCAGTTACCGAACGGCAGGGGGAGGTGAAAAACTGTTTTTT. Its translation is CASSYRTAGGGEKLFF.

This clone has more than one count but fewer than ten. The chain has TRBV7-2 and TRBJ2-7, with TRBD2 matching 11 bases. The CDR3 is made up of 9 amino acids. Germline V gene data show CDR1 as SGHTA and CDR2 as FQGNSA. The CDR3 sequence: CASKGTSGV. CDR3 coding DNA: TGTGCCAGCAAAGGGACTAGCGGCGTC.

V gene TRBV7-8 combines with J gene TRBJ1-2; D possibly corresponds to TRBD1 (5 bases). The CDR3 is 14 amino acids. V gave up 1 base and J gave up 4 bases, with 10 bases separating them. Germline loops: CDR1 SGHVS, CDR2 FQNEAQ. This CDR3 reads CASSLGGHVYGYTF. CDR3 coding DNA: TGTGCCAGCAGCTTAGGGGGCCACGTCTATGGCTACACCTTC.

The V gene is TRBV9, the J gene TRBJ2-1; 10 bases fit TRBD1. The CDR3 is made up of 15 amino acids. Germline V gives CDR1 SGDLS, CDR2 YYNGEE. Trimming took 2 bases from V and 8 from J; bases not matched to a gene: 7. The CDR3 DNA sequence: TGTGCCAGCAGCGTTACCTCCGGGACAGGGGATGAGCAGTTCTTC. Encoded protein: CASSVTSGTGDEQFF.

The chain uses TRBV10-2 and TRBJ1-5; D ambiguous. V was trimmed by 2 bases and J by 0 bases, leaving 14 bases between them. This CDR3 is 17 amino acids long. CDR1 is WSHSY, CDR2 SAAADI, per germline. CDR3 sequence reads: CASSENGILDSNQPQHF. As DNA, the CDR3 is TGCGCCAGCAGTGAGAATGGTATACTCGATAGCAATCAGCCCCAGCATTTT.

The chain recombines TRBV4-1 with TRBJ2-7; TRBD1 might be the D (6 bases). Trimming pared 1 base from V and 3 bases from J, leaving 13 bases between. The V gene's germline CDR1 is MGHRA and CDR2 YSYEKL. The CDR3 totals 15 residues. CDR3 DNA: TGCGCCAGCAGCCAAGTCGCCGGGGACAACTACGAGCAGTACTTC. Translation gives CASSQVAGDNYEQYF.

This chain links TRBV7-8 with TRBJ1-2, with TRBD1 as a possible D gene (5 bases). Trimming shortened V by 0 bases and J by 4 bases, and 9 bases separated the two germline ends. Germline CDR1 and CDR2: SGHVS and FQNEAQ. CDR3 length: 14 amino acids. Written as DNA, the CDR3 is TGTGCCAGCAGCTTAGCGATAGGGGCCTATGGCTACACCTTC. As protein: CASSLAIGAYGYTF. The variable domain in full, completed from reference TRBV7-8 and TRBJ1-2, reads GAGVSQSPRYKVAKRGQDVALRCDPISGHVSLFWYQQALGQGPEFLTYFQNEAQLDKSGLPSDRFFAERPEGSVSTLKIQRTQQEDSAVYLCASSLAIGAYGYTFGSGTRLTVV.

The J gene is TRBJ1-1, the V gene TRBV4-1; 7 positions agree with TRBD1. CDR1 MGHRA and CDR2 YSYEKL come from the germline V gene. After removal of 0 bases from V and 4 bases from J, the junction contained 17 bases not matched to a gene. This CDR3 is 19 amino acids long. DNA of the CDR3: TGCGCCAGCAGCCAAGAAAGTTTAGGCAGGGGGAGGCTCGGCACTGAAGCTTTCTTT. Amino acids: CASSQESLGRGRLGTEAFF.

The V call is TRBV5-1, the J call TRBJ2-5; TRBD1 matches at 8 bases. There are 13 residues in the CDR3. Germline CDR1 reads SGHRS; CDR2 reads YFSETQ. J was trimmed by 5 bases and V by 3 bases; bases with no gene match: 3. CDR3 nucleotide sequence: TGCGCCAGCAGCTCCCGGGACAGGGAGACCCAGTACTTC. It encodes CASSSRDRETQYF.

The chain carries TRBV21-1 and TRBJ1-4. TRBV21-1 is deemed a pseudogene. The CDR3 sequence is 12 residues long. CDR3 sequence: CASSGGMIELFF. The CDR3 DNA is TGTGCCAGCTCCGGAGGCATGATCGAACTGTTTTTT.

The genes are TRBV19 and TRBJ1-5, with 7 bases aligning to TRBD1. Germline CDR1 and CDR2: LNHDA and SQIVND (reference sequence). V lost 1 base to trimming and J lost 7 bases; unmatched junction nucleotides: 10. The CDR3 has 16 residues. The CDR3 is CASSIGNRGGGQPQHF. In nucleotides, the CDR3 is TGTGCCAGTAGTATAGGTAACAGGGGAGGAGGGCAGCCCCAGCATTTT.

The chain carries TRBV7-8 and TRBJ1-1; no clear D. The germline gives CDR1 SGHVS, CDR2 FQNEAQ. The CDR3 consists of 15 residues. V lost 7 bases to trimming and J lost 0 bases, with 15 bases between them. The CDR3 is CASTSPDGMNTEAFF. CDR3 DNA sequence: TGTGCCAGCACCTCCCCCGACGGGATGAACACTGAAGCTTTCTTT.

This clone has only one observation. This rearrangement joins TRBV5-1 to TRBJ2-4, with TRBD2 matching over 7 bases. Germline V CDR1 and CDR2: SGHRS, YFSETQ. The CDR3 is 20 amino acids. The V gene end was trimmed by 3 bases and the J gene end by 1 base; junction bases not matched to a gene: 19. The DNA for the CDR3 is TGCGCCAGCAGCTCACTTGGGGCGGGAGCTACCAAGATTGCCAAAAACATTCAGTACTTC. Its translation: CASSSLGAGATKIAKNIQYF. The full variable domain, its missing parts supplied by reference TRBV5-1 and TRBJ2-4, is KAGVTQTPRYLIKTRGQQVTLSCSPISGHRSVSWYQQTPGQGLQFLFEYFSETQRNKGNFPGRFSGRQFSNSRSEMNVSTLELGDSALYLCASSSLGAGATKIAKNIQYFGAGTRLSVL.

The CDR3 here is CASSQDREGPNEQFF. CDR3 in DNA: TGTGCCAGCAGCCAAGATCGGGAGGGCCCAAATGAGCAGTTCTTC. This chain connects TRBV14 to TRBJ2-1, with 8 nucleotides matching TRBD2. This CDR3 has 15 residues. Germline assignment: CDR1 SGHDN and CDR2 FVKESK. The V and J ends lost 0 bases and 7 bases, in that order; junction bases with no gene match: 5.

The V gene is TRBV29-1, the J gene TRBJ2-2; 8 nucleotides match TRBD1. The CDR3 is made up of 14 amino acids. V trimming: 5 bases; J trimming: 3 bases; junction bases outside the gene matches: 5. The V gene's germline CDR1 is SQVTM and CDR2 ANQGSEA. CDR3 loop: CSVKGQADTGELFF. The DNA of the CDR3 is TGCAGCGTTAAGGGACAGGCCGACACCGGGGAGCTGTTTTTT.

The chain couples TRBV27 to TRBJ2-1, with TRBD2 identical over 10 bases. V gave up 0 bases and J gave up 2 bases; unmatched junction bases: 4. The CDR3 has 17 amino acids. Germline values: CDR1 MNHEY, CDR2 SMNVEV (reference sequence). CDR3 nucleotide sequence: TGTGCCAGCAGTTTATCCTCTAGCGGGAGAGCCTACAATGAGCAGTTCTTC. Translated: CASSLSSSGRAYNEQFF.

This chain uses TRBV7-4 with TRBJ2-4; D remains ambiguous. CDR3 size: 14 residues. V shed 8 bases and J shed 0 bases, with 11 bases lying between them. The germline CDR1 and CDR2 sequences are SGHVT and SQSDAQ. In DNA, the CDR3 is TGTGCCAGCTTCCAGAGGAGAGCCAAAAACATTCAGTACTTC. It translates to CASFQRRAKNIQYF. Based on the CDR3 plus reference TRBV7-4 and TRBJ2-4, the full variable domain is GAGVSQSPRYKVAKRGRDVALRCDSISGHVTLYWYRQTLGQGSEVLTYSQSDAQRDKSGRPSGRFSAERPERSVSTLKIQRTEQGDSAVYLCASFQRRAKNIQYFGAGTRLSVL.

The table lists this clone with a count of one. The chain recombines TRBV4-1 with TRBJ2-1, with 8 bases lining up with TRBD1. The CDR3 runs 19 residues. After removal of 1 base from V and 0 bases from J, the junction contained 11 bases not matched to a gene. Germline V lookup: CDR1 MGHRA, CDR2 YSYEKL. The CDR3 protein is CASSQADRTGRSSYNEQFF. CDR3 sequence (DNA): TGCGCCAGCAGCCAAGCTGATCGGACAGGGCGAAGCTCCTACAATGAGCAGTTCTTC.

The chain links TRBV27 to TRBJ1-1; D may be TRBD1 (5 bases). The V end was cut by 5 bases, the J end by 7 bases, with 8 bases between. CDR3 length: 11 residues. Germline-derived CDR1 and CDR2 are MNHEY and SMNVEV (reference sequence). The CDR3 coding sequence is TGTGCCAGCAGTCTTCAGGGTGAAGCTTTCTTT. Protein sequence: CASSLQGEAFF.

The genes are TRBV5-1 and TRBJ2-5, with D uncertain. The CDR3 is made up of 14 amino acids. V shed 4 bases and J shed 5 bases, with 15 bases lying between them. Germline V lookup: CDR1 SGHRS, CDR2 YFSETQ. The CDR3 DNA is TGCGCCAGCAGCCTAACTGCTTCGAGGGAGACCCAGTACTTC. Protein: CASSLTASRETQYF.

J is TRBJ2-2 and V is TRBV27; the match to TRBD2 covers 11 bases. The CDR3 runs 17 residues. After removal of 5 bases from V and 5 bases from J, the junction contained 10 bases not matched to a gene. Germline lookup yields CDR1 MNHEY and CDR2 SMNVEV (reference sequence). CDR3 sequence reads: CASSLGLAGPGTGELFF. In DNA, the CDR3 is TGTGCCAGCAGTCTTGGACTAGCGGGTCCTGGGACCGGGGAGCTGTTTTTT.

CDR3 sequence (DNA): TGCGCCAGCACTCAAGGGGTGAAAGAGACCCAGTACTTC. Translation: CASTQGVKETQYF. The chain combines TRBV10-2 with TRBJ2-5; D may be TRBD1 (5 bases). The germline V gene has CDR1 WSHSY and CDR2 SAAADI. The V gene lost 7 bases and the J gene lost 3 bases, with 12 bases spanning the gap. The CDR3 totals 13 residues.